The 13 T cell receptor beta chains presented below share a single source sample, sequenced in a study of OX40 agonist ivuxolimab in advanced cancers. Sequencing used immunoSEQ multiplex PCR; TCRdb keeps in-frame clones, though not all of them. The table lists about 20,000 clones, around four fifths of them singletons, with about half in the top ten. The sequenced sample was CD4+ or CD8+ T cells sorted from blood, obtained in a trial of the OX40 agonist ivuxolimab. The receptors come from an adult with an advanced solid tumor such as melanoma, head and neck, liver or kidney cancer.

The chain links TRBV5-4 to TRBJ2-7, with D hard to call. The CDR3 is 14 amino acids. Between the trimmed V and J ends, which lost 2 bases and 2 bases, there was a span of 11 bases. Per germline, CDR1 SGHNT and CDR2 YYREEE (reference sequence). The CDR3 nucleotides are TGTGCCAGCAGCTTAAGCCTCACCCCCTACGAGCAGTACTTC. It codes for CASSLSLTPYEQYF.

The V call is TRBV29-1, the J call TRBJ2-3; 11 bases align to TRBD2. V shed 6 bases and J 4 bases; nucleotides not matched to a gene: 6. The CDR3 totals 14 residues. The germline CDR1 and CDR2 sequences are SQVTM and ANQGSEA. CDR3 residues: CSVETSGVADTQYF. In DNA form, the CDR3 reads TGCAGCGTGGAGACTAGCGGGGTTGCAGATACGCAGTATTTT.

V usage is TRBV5-5 and J usage is TRBJ2-7, with TRBD2 matching over 8 bases. The ends lost 0 bases at V and 3 bases at J; junction bases unmatched: 5. The CDR3 consists of 15 residues. Germline loops: CDR1 SGHKS, CDR2 YYEKEE (reference sequence). The CDR3 DNA sequence: TGTGCCAGCAGCTTGGAAACTAGCGGCTACTACGAGCAGTACTTC. It translates to CASSLETSGYYEQYF.

Turning to this clone: Other nucleotide sequences from this sample produce the same CDR3. The chain joins TRBV4-3 to TRBJ2-7; TRBD1 matches 7 bases. The germline V gene has CDR1 LGHNA and CDR2 YSLEER. The CDR3 runs to 14 residues. J gave up 1 base and V 6 bases, and 6 bases lay outside the gene matches. The CDR3 nucleotides are TGCGCCAGCAGTATGGGACAGCGATCCTACGAGCAGTACTTC. It is translated as CASSMGQRSYEQYF.

This sequence joins TRBV6-4 and TRBJ2-1, with 8 nucleotides matching TRBD2. V gave up 5 bases and J gave up 6 bases; unmatched junction bases: 3. This CDR3 is built from 13 residues. The germline CDR1 and CDR2 sequences are MRHNA and SNTAGT. The CDR3 region has the DNA TGTGCCAGCAGTCCCGGGACTAGCAATGAGCAGTTCTTC. Amino acid sequence: CASSPGTSNEQFF.

This chain joins TRBV5-1 and TRBJ2-7; D possibly corresponds to TRBD1 (5 bases). V gave up 1 base and J gave up 5 bases, with 13 bases separating them. Germline V gene sequence: CDR1 SGHRS, CDR2 YFSETQ. The CDR3 has 14 residues. CDR3 loop: CASSLYQGPDEQYF. The CDR3, as DNA: TGCGCCAGCAGCTTGTATCAGGGTCCTGACGAGCAGTACTTC.

This rearrangement joins TRBV12-5 to TRBJ2-7; 12 nucleotides agree with TRBD2. CDR1 is LGHNT, CDR2 FRNRAP, per germline. Losses at the gene ends were 1 base for V and 7 bases for J; bases not matched to a gene: 20. CDR3 length: 20 residues. The CDR3: CASGLDLPTSGRSTPREQYF. The CDR3 nucleotides are TGTGCTAGTGGTTTGGACCTCCCGACTAGCGGGAGATCCACCCCTCGGGAGCAGTACTTC.

This clone was recorded only once. V and J are TRBV30 and TRBJ1-2; possible D gene TRBD1, 6 bases. The V and J ends lost 1 base and 3 bases respectively, with 15 bases between them. Germline V gene sequence: CDR1 GTSNPN, CDR2 SVGIG (reference sequence). This CDR3 spans 15 amino acids. CDR3 loop: CAWSDRDGVYYGYTF. The CDR3 nucleotides are TGTGCCTGGAGTGACAGGGACGGAGTCTACTATGGCTACACCTTC.

J is TRBJ2-7 and V is TRBV13; 10 nucleotides line up with TRBD2. The CDR3 contains 20 residues. The junction had 21 bases not matched to a gene; V was cut back by 5 bases and J by 2 bases. From germline, CDR1 is PRHDT and CDR2 FYEKMQ (reference sequence). CDR3 in amino acids: CASSAAGSTPLAGDPYEQYF. The CDR3 nucleotides read TGTGCCAGCAGCGCAGCAGGCTCAACCCCTCTAGCGGGAGACCCCTACGAGCAGTACTTC.

J is TRBJ2-2 and V is TRBV7-3; 11 bases match TRBD2. The germline CDR1 and CDR2 sequences are SGHTA and FQGTGA. V lost 5 bases to trimming and J lost 6 bases; unmatched junction nucleotides: 11. The CDR3 contains 17 residues. The CDR3 sequence: CASSPSALAGGPGELFF. The CDR3 DNA sequence: TGTGCCAGCAGCCCCAGTGCGCTAGCGGGGGGACCCGGGGAGCTGTTTTTT.

This clone was counted between two and nine times. The rearrangement uses TRBV6-1 and TRBJ2-7; 8 bases match TRBD2. J gave up 3 bases and V 4 bases, and 5 bases lay outside the gene matches. The CDR3 totals 14 residues. Germline CDR1 reads MNHNS; CDR2 reads SASEGT. DNA for the CDR3: TGTGCCAGCAGTGTCGGACTAGCCGTCTACGAGCAGTACTTC. Its translation: CASSVGLAVYEQYF.

DNA for the CDR3: TGTGCTAGTGGTTACCCCAACCAGGGAAGGAATGAAAAACTGTTTTTT. Translation: CASGYPNQGRNEKLFF. The V gene is TRBV12-5, the J gene TRBJ1-4, with D possibly TRBD1 on 5 matching bases. The germline V and J ends were trimmed by 4 bases and 5 bases, with 17 bases remaining between them. Germline V CDR1 and CDR2: LGHNT, FRNRAP. The CDR3 spans 16 residues.

This clone is termed medium-sized. This specimen includes other DNA sequences encoding the same CDR3. This chain joins TRBV19 and TRBJ2-1; D is unclear. CDR3 size: 11 residues. Deletions cut 3 bases from V and 10 bases from J, with 7 bases between. Germline V gene lookup returns CDR1 LNHDA and CDR2 SQIVND (reference sequence). This chain's CDR3 is CASSIVNEQFF. The CDR3 DNA is TGTGCCAGTAGTATTGTTAACGAGCAGTTCTTC. The entire variable domain, with the rest obtained from reference TRBV19 and TRBJ2-1, is as follows: DGGITQSPKYLFRKEGQNVTLSCEQNLNHDAMYWYRQDPGQGLRLIYYSQIVNDFQKGDIAEGYSVSREKKESFPLTVTSAQKNPTAFYLCASSIVNEQFFGPGTRLTVL.